Below are 19 T cell receptor beta chains sequenced from a single sample in a study of cytomegalovirus exposure and HLA in healthy donors. The PCR had 60 Vbeta and 13 Jbeta primers. Profiled with immunoSEQ multiplex PCR; TCRdb holds only in-frame clones, not every one. The table has some 160,000 clones, over 80% seen once; the top ten hold about 6.3%. The material sequenced was PBMCs. The receptors come from a male donor in good health and CMV-seropositive.

The chain combines TRBV28 with TRBJ2-7; D possibly corresponds to TRBD2 (6 bases). The CDR3 spans 15 residues. V shed 5 bases and J shed 7 bases, with 21 bases lying between them. Germline V gives CDR1 MDHEN, CDR2 SYDVKM. The CDR3 region has the DNA TGTGCCAGCAGTATCGTCGGGCTGGGGGGTCAAGAGCAGTACTTC. This codes for CASSIVGLGGQEQYF.

The rearrangement joins TRBV5-4 to TRBJ2-1, with D possibly matching TRBD1 (5 bases). Germline values: CDR1 SGHNT, CDR2 YYREEE (reference sequence). Trimming cost V 1 base and J 7 bases, with 12 bases left between them. The CDR3 is 14 amino acids. CDR3 in DNA: TGTGCCAGCAGCTTGAGGGGTCCCCTGAATGAGCAGTTCTTC. Amino acid sequence: CASSLRGPLNEQFF.

The V gene is TRBV7-9, the J gene TRBJ2-6, with TRBD1 matching over 8 bases. This CDR3 has 16 residues. V was clipped by 6 bases and J by 2 bases; unmatched bases: 6. The germline V gene has CDR1 SEHNR and CDR2 FQNEAQ (reference sequence). The CDR3 sequence is CASRQGQGTGANVLTF. In DNA form, the CDR3 reads TGTGCCAGCAGACAAGGACAGGGAACTGGGGCCAACGTCCTGACTTTC.

V and J are TRBV14 and TRBJ2-3, with TRBD2 matching 12 bases. The CDR3 consists of 17 residues. The V segment lost 5 bases and the J segment 0 bases; nucleotides outside the gene matches: 6. Germline CDR1 reads SGHDN; CDR2 reads FVKESK. CDR3 in amino acids: CASSKGLAGISTDTQYF. The CDR3 DNA is TGTGCCAGCAGCAAGGGACTAGCGGGCATTAGCACAGATACGCAGTATTTT. Supplemented by reference TRBV14 and TRBJ2-3, the full variable domain reads EAGVTQFPSHSVIEKGQTVTLRCDPISGHDNLYWYRRVMGKEIKFLLHFVKESKQDESGMPNNRFLAERTGGTYSTLKVQPAELEDSGVYFCASSKGLAGISTDTQYFGPGTRLTVL.

The chain carries TRBV4-1 and TRBJ1-4, with TRBD1 matching over 10 bases. The J segment lost 3 bases and the V segment lost 0 bases, leaving 7 bases of the junction unmatched. The CDR3 covers 18 residues. CDR1 and CDR2 from the germline V gene are MGHRA and YSYEKL. CDR3 protein: CASSQDTGTGASNEKLFF. The CDR3 DNA sequence: TGCGCCAGCAGCCAAGATACCGGGACAGGGGCCTCTAATGAAAAACTGTTTTTT.

There are a few counts of this clone. V is TRBV6-1 and J is TRBJ2-7; D is possibly TRBD1 (5 bases). Trimming cost V 1 base and J 2 bases, with 12 bases left between them. The CDR3 sequence is 15 residues long. Germline V gene lookup returns CDR1 MNHNS and CDR2 SASEGT. The CDR3 is CASSEEVTATYEQYF. Written as DNA, the CDR3 is TGTGCCAGCAGTGAAGAAGTGACAGCTACCTACGAGCAGTACTTC.

This chain uses TRBV6-1 with TRBJ2-3; D is perhaps TRBD2 (5 bases). Germline V gene data show CDR1 as MNHNS and CDR2 as SASEGT. Trimming left V 8 bases short and J 7 bases short, with 16 bases between. The CDR3 contains 13 residues. The CDR3 here is CASAKLGENTQYF. The CDR3 DNA follows: TGTGCCAGCGCAAAGTTGGGAGAGAATACGCAGTATTTT.

This clone was seen just once. V gene TRBV9 combines with J gene TRBJ2-5; TRBD2 agrees at 9 bases. The ends lost 3 bases at V and 6 bases at J; junction bases unmatched: 3. The germline gives CDR1 SGDLS, CDR2 YYNGEE. The CDR3 runs 13 residues. CDR3 sequence: CASSGPSGKTQYF. In nucleotides, the CDR3 is TGTGCCAGCAGCGGGCCTAGCGGGAAGACCCAGTACTTC.

The CDR3 DNA follows: TGTGCTAGTGGTTTGGACAGGGGGGAGGGCCCCTACAATGAGCAGTTCTTC. This translates into CASGLDRGEGPYNEQFF. The rearrangement uses TRBV12-5 and TRBJ2-1; the D gene is possibly TRBD1 (8 bases). CDR1 is LGHNT, CDR2 FRNRAP, per germline. Trimming removed 1 base from V and 2 bases from J, with 15 bases in between. This CDR3 region has 17 residues. Full variable domain (rest looked up from reference TRBV12-5 and TRBJ2-1): DARVTQTPRHKVTEMGQEVTMRCQPILGHNTVFWYRQTMMQGLELLAYFRNRAPLDDSGMPKDRFSAEMPDATLATLKIQPSEPRDSAVYFCASGLDRGEGPYNEQFFGPGTRLTVL.

The gene calls are TRBV29-1 and TRBJ1-2; D not certain. The CDR3 runs to 15 residues. With 3 bases removed from V and 1 base from J, the gap between germline ends came to 15 bases. Looked up from germline, CDR1 is SQVTM and CDR2 is ANQGSEA. CDR3 in DNA: TGCAGCGTTGAGGACCCGCTAACTAGTAACTATGGCTACACCTTC. It specifies CSVEDPLTSNYGYTF. Full variable domain (remainder filled in from reference TRBV29-1 and TRBJ1-2): SAVISQKPSRDICQRGTSLTIQCQVDSQVTMMFWYRQQPGQSLTLIATANQGSEATYESGFVIDKFPISRPNLTFSTLTVSNMSPEDSSIYLCSVEDPLTSNYGYTFGSGTRLTVV.

This clone has a single count. This chain uses TRBV19 with TRBJ2-1; TRBD2 aligns across 8 bases. The germline V gene encodes CDR1 LNHDA and CDR2 SQIVND (reference sequence). The V and J ends lost 6 bases and 0 bases, in that order; junction bases with no gene match: 4. The CDR3 sequence is 15 residues long. The DNA of the CDR3 is TGTGCCAGTAGGGAAAGCGGGAGCTCCTACAATGAGCAGTTCTTC. Its translation: CASRESGSSYNEQFF. The full variable domain, rest sourced from reference TRBV19 and TRBJ2-1, is DGGITQSPKYLFRKEGQNVTLSCEQNLNHDAMYWYRQDPGQGLRLIYYSQIVNDFQKGDIAEGYSVSREKKESFPLTVTSAQKNPTAFYLCASRESGSSYNEQFFGPGTRLTVL.

The chain joins TRBV28 to TRBJ2-3, with D tentatively TRBD2 (6 bases). V dropped 1 base and J dropped 5 bases, with 13 bases sitting between them. Germline V gene sequence: CDR1 MDHEN, CDR2 SYDVKM. This CDR3 comprises 15 residues. This CDR3 is CASSLSTGVVDTQYF. As DNA, the CDR3 is TGTGCCAGCAGTTTATCGACGGGAGTTGTAGATACGCAGTATTTT.

This chain uses TRBV5-6 with TRBJ2-3; tentatively, D is TRBD2 (6 bases). The V end was cut by 4 bases, the J end by 0 bases, with 12 bases between. The germline V gene encodes CDR1 SGHDT and CDR2 YYEEEE. The CDR3 is 15 amino acids. CDR3 DNA: TGTGCCAGCAGCCTGCGGGGCGTAAGCACAGATACGCAGTATTTT. This gives the protein CASSLRGVSTDTQYF.

The chain recombines TRBV10-3 with TRBJ2-2; D is possibly TRBD2 (6 bases). Deletions cut 4 bases from V and 1 base from J, with 13 bases between. The CDR3 is 16 amino acids. CDR1 and CDR2 from the germline V gene are ENHRY and SYGVKD. The CDR3 DNA is TGTGCCATCAGTGCCCTCAAGGAGGGGAACACCGGGGAGCTGTTTTTT. This translates into CAISALKEGNTGELFF.

Comments on this clone: The germline gene is not matched at one end of the junction; a read error may be the cause. CDR3 DNA: TGTGCTAGCAGCCGCTCAGAGGTCGGGGAGCTGTTTTTT. Encoded protein: CASSRSEVGELFF. V and J are TRBV7-7 and TRBJ2-2, with D unresolved. Germline V gives CDR1 SSHAT, CDR2 FNYEAQ (reference sequence). The CDR3 has 13 residues. Filled out from reference TRBV7-7 and TRBJ2-2, the complete variable domain reads GAGVSQSPRYKVTKRGQDVTLRCDPISSHATLYWYQQALGQGPEFLTYFNYEAQPDKSGLPSDRFSAERPEGSISTLTIQRTEQRDSAMYRCASSRSEVGELFFGEGSRLTVL.

DNA of the CDR3: TGTGCCACCAGCAGATCTCGGGACTGGAAAGAGACCCAGTACTTC. Residues: CATSRSRDWKETQYF. V is TRBV15 and J is TRBJ2-5; tentatively, D is TRBD2 (6 bases). The CDR3 sequence is 15 residues long. The V end was cut by 2 bases, the J end by 3 bases, with 13 bases between. Germline assignment: CDR1 LNHNV and CDR2 YYDKDF (reference sequence).

V usage is TRBV6-1 and J usage is TRBJ2-5, with D tentatively TRBD1 (6 bases). The J call may not be correct, given that the DNA end is closer to TRBJ2-7. The CDR3 is made up of 14 amino acids. Germline V gene data show CDR1 as MNHNS and CDR2 as SASEGT. Here the CDR3 DNA reads TGTGCCAGCAGCCCGTCGACAGGCCGCTACGAGCAGTACTTC. Translating gives CASSPSTGRYEQYF.

This sequence joins TRBV30 and TRBJ1-5; D is possibly TRBD1 (5 bases). The CDR3 contains 15 residues. The V and J ends lost 7 bases and 5 bases respectively, with 21 bases between them. Germline CDR1 GTSNPN, CDR2 SVGIG (reference sequence). In nucleotides, the CDR3 is TGTGCCTCCGAAGACGGGCAGGGACTAGATCAGCCCCAGCATTTT. Its translation: CASEDGQGLDQPQHF. The full variable domain, in which reference TRBV30 and TRBJ1-5 provide the parts outside the CDR3, is SQTIHQWPATLVQPVGSPLSLECTVEGTSNPNLYWYRQAAGRGLQLLFYSVGIGQISSEVPQNLSASRPQDRQFILSSKKLLLSDSGFYLCASEDGQGLDQPQHFGDGTRLSIL.

The rearrangement uses TRBV2 and TRBJ2-6; D gene uncertain. Germline V gene data show CDR1 as SNHLY and CDR2 as FYNNEI. The CDR3 sequence is 13 residues long. The V end was cut by 6 bases, the J end by 4 bases, with 7 bases between. As DNA, the CDR3 is TGTGCCAGCAGGCGCTCCGGGGCCAACGTCCTGACTTTC. It codes for CASRRSGANVLTF.